This T cell receptor beta chain is from a study of STAT3 mutations in large granular lymphocyte leukemia. Study findings and constraints: In several patients, dominant TCR clone burden exceeded STAT3 mutant burden. In T-cell large granular lymphocyte leukemia, about half of patients showed multiple immunodominant subclonotypes.

V trimming: 1 base; J trimming: 8 bases; junction bases outside the gene matches: 6. Germline CDR1 is SQVTM and CDR2 is ANQGSEA. CDR3 size: 14 residues. Here immunoSEQ multiplex PCR was the method, and the copy in TCRdb shows in-frame clones only, minus some. The table has 35,000 to 50,000 clones, around 80% seen once. As regards this clone: The antigen is undetermined.

This TCR derives from a human donor with T large granular lymphocyte leukemia. Some clones in this sample may be carry-over from other donors' samples. Input material: PBMCs. The rearrangement links TRBV29-1 to TRBJ2-1; 9 nucleotides line up with TRBD2. The CDR3 DNA is TGCAGCGTTGAAGTTCGCGGGGGGGCGCATGAGCAGTTCTTC. Its protein is CSVEVRGGAHEQFF.